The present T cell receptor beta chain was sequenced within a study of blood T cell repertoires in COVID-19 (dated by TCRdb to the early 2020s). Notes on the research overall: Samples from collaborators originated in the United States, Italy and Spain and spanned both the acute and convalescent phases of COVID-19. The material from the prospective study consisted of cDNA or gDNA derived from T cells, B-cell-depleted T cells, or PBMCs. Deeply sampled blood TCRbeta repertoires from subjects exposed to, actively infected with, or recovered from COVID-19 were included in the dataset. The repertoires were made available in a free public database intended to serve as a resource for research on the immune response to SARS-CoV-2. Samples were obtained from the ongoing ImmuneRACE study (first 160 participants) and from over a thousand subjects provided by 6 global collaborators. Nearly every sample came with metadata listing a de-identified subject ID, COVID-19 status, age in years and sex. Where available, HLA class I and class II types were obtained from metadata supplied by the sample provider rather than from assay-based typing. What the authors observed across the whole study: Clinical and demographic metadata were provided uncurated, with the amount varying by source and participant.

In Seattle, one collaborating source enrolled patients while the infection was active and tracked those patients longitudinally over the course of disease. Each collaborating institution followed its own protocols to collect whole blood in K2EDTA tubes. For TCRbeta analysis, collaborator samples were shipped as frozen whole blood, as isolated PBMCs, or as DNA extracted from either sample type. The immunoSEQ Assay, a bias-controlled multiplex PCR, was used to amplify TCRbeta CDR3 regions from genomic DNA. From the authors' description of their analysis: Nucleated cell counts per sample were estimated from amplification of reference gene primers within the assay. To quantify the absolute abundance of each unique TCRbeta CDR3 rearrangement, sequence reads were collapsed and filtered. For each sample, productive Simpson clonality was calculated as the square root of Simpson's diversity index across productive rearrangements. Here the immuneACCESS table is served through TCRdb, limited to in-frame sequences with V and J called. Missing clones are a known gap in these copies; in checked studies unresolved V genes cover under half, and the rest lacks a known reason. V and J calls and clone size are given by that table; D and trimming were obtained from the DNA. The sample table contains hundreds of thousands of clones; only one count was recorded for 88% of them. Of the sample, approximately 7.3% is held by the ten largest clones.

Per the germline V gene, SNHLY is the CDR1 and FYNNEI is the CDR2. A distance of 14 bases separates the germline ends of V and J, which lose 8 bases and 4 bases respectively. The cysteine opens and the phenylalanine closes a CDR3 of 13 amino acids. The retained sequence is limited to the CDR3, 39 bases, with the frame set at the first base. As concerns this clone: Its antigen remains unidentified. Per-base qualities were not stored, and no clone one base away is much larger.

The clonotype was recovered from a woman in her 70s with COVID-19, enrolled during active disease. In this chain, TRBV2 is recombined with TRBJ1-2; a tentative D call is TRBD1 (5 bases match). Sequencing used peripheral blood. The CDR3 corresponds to CASDSRVIYGYTF. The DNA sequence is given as TGTGCCAGCGACAGCAGGGTGATCTATGGCTACACCTTC.